Listed below are T cell receptor beta chains from one sample, sequenced in a study of T cells in Graves' hyperthyroidism and ophthalmopathy. TCRdb recomputed calls from the multiplex PCR reads with MiXCR, one row per CDR3 protein. The table includes around 660,000 distinct CDR3 sequences, 40% to 55% detected once. The sample comprised peripheral blood or thyroid tissue (not recorded which). The receptors come from an adult man with Graves' disease, either hyperthyroidism or ophthalmopathy (not recorded which). CDR3s include the opening cysteine and the closing phenylalanine or tryptophan. Fields, in order: clone size, D gene, J gene, V gene, CDR3 protein, CDR3 DNA. D genes are given only for firm matches. Some rows mark clone size as missing; the rest say once, few, many or name a class of expanded clone.

>.|.|TRBJ1-4|TRBV10-1
CASSEDPGTNEKLFF
TGCGCCAGCAGTGAGGATCCGGGAACTAATGAAAAACTGTTTTTT
>few|.|TRBJ2-5|TRBV4-2
CASSPVLGQVEETQYF
TGTGCCAGCAGCCCCGTTTTAGGGCAGGTAGAAGAGACCCAGTATTTC
>few|.|TRBJ1-2|TRBV20-1
CSAKDRLYGYTF
TGCAGTGCTAAGGACAGACTCTATGGCTACACCTTC
>few|TRBD1|TRBJ1-6|TRBV7-9
CASSNGQGANNSPLHF
TGTGCCAGTAGTAACGGACAGGGGGCTAACAATTCACCCCTCCACTTT
>many|.|TRBJ2-7|TRBV5-1
CASSFGSSYEQYF
TGTGCCAGCAGCTTTGGCAGCTCCTACGAGCAGTACTTC
>.|.|TRBJ1-5|TRBV24-1
CATTGRPQHF
TGTGCCACCACCGGGAGGCCCCAGCATTTT
>many|.|TRBJ2-5|TRBV29-1
CSGSRGQETQYF
TGCAGCGGGTCAAGGGGTCAAGAGACCCAGTACTTC
>.|TRBD1|TRBJ2-5|TRBV10-3
CASSERTGIQETQYF
TGTGCCAGCAGTGAACGGACAGGGATCCAAGAGACCCAGTACTTC
>many|TRBD1|TRBJ1-2|TRBV7-9
CASSPPTGHYGYTF
TGTGCCAGCAGCCCTCCGACAGGGCACTATGGCTACACCTTC
>.|.|TRBJ1-3|TRBV10-3
CASSESTGNTIYF
TGTGCCAGCAGTGAGTCGACGGGAAACACCATATATTTT
>.|TRBD1|TRBJ1-2|TRBV7-8
CALDRGIYGYTF
TGTGCCTTAGACAGGGGAATCTATGGCTACACCTTC
>few|TRBD1|TRBJ1-2|TRBV9
CASSVAGTGRDGYTF
TGTGCCAGCAGCGTAGCCGGGACAGGGAGGGATGGCTACACCTTC
>.|TRBD1|TRBJ2-7|TRBV2
CASSAGTGSNRYF
TGTGCCAGCAGTGCCGGGACAGGGTCCAACCGTTACTTC
>few|.|TRBJ1-1|TRBV5-1
CASRLRLVSNTEAFF
TGCGCCAGCAGGCTTCGACTAGTATCGAACACTGAAGCTTTCTTT
>many|.|TRBJ1-1|TRBV7-9
CASSLESRNTEAFF
TGTGCCAGCAGCTTAGAATCCCGGAACACTGAAGCTTTCTTT
>.|TRBD1|TRBJ2-6|TRBV20-1
CSAVRGLGANVLTF
TGCAGTGCTGTCAGGGGGCTTGGGGCCAACGTCCTGACTTTC
>.|.|TRBJ2-5|TRBV7-6
CASSLDSREETQYF
TGTGCCAGCAGCTTAGATAGCAGGGAAGAGACCCAGTACTTC
>many|.|TRBJ1-6|TRBV24-1
CATSDSRDTSSPLHF
TGTGCCACCAGTGACTCGCGGGACACTAGTTCACCCCTCCACTTT
>few|.|TRBJ1-2|TRBV6-5
CASSNGGNQGYTF
TGTGCCAGCAGTAACGGGGGGAATCAGGGCTACACCTTC
>.|TRBD2|TRBJ2-5|TRBV10-3
CAISEVEGGQETQYF
TGTGCCATCAGTGAAGTCGAGGGAGGGCAAGAGACCCAGTACTTC
>many|.|TRBJ2-5|TRBV9
CASSVGDYQETQYF
TGTGCCAGCAGCGTAGGGGACTACCAAGAGACCCAGTACTTC